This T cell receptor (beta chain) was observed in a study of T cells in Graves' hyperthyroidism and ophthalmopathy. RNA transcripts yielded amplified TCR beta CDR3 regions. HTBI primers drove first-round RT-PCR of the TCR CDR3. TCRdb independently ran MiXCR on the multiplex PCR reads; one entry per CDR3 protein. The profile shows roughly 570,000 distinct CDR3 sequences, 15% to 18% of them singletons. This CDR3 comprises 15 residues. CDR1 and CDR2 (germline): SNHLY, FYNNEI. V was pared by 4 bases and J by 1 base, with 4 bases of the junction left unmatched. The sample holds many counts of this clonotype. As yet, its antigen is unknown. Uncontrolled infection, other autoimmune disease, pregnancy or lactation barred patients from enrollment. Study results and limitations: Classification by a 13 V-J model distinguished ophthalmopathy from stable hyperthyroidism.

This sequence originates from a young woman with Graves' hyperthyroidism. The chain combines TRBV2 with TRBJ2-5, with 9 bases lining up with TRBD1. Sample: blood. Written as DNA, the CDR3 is TGTGCCAGCAGTGGCACAGGGGGCCTCCAAGAGACCCAGTACTTC. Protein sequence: CASSGTGGLQETQYF. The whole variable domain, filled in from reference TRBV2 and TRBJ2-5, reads EPEVTQTPSHQVTQMGQEVILRCVPISNHLYFYWYRQILGQKVEFLVSFYNNEISEKSEIFDDQFSVERPDGSNFTLKIRSTKLEDSAMYFCASSGTGGLQETQYFGPGTRLLVL.